This T cell receptor beta chain is drawn from a study of spatial heterogeneity in lung cancer (dated by TCRdb to between 2018 and 2021). General notes on the study: Beta-chain transcripts were consistently detected in greater numbers than alpha-chain transcripts, which likely reflected higher beta-chain transcript abundance. Both alpha and beta chains were TCR-sequenced in 220 or so tumor regions, approximately 64 matched nontumor lung samples and roughly 54 PBMC samples obtained at surgery. The study linked features of the TCR repertoire to counts of nonsynonymous mutations, which were determined by whole-exome sequencing of tumor tissue. The study quantitatively compared TCR alpha and beta repertoires across multiple tumor regions, matched nontumor lung and blood in non-small cell lung cancer. In the raw uncorrected reads, each unique combination of TCR and UMI appeared on average more than ten times.

From the cysteine up to the phenylalanine, the CDR3 has a length of 14 residues. Of all the DNA, just the CDR3 is kept, 42 bases in frame from base 1. According to the germline V gene (reference sequence), CDR1 reads DFQATT and CDR2 reads SNEGSKA. V is pared back by 6 bases and J by 2 bases, with 17 bases lying between the germline termini. What the authors observed across the whole study: Additional single-cell paired TCR alpha and beta sequencing was considered necessary to confirm, at a functional level, the hypothesis that regional TCRs recognize regional mutations. Ubiquitous expanded tumor TCRs showed up in blood more often at tumor resection than at routine follow-up.

Library creation used 5' RACE. Sequenced on a NextSeq 500. To allow correction of PCR and sequencing errors, the TCR library protocol tagged every TCR cDNA molecule with a unique molecular identifier. In the authors' own workflow: Decombinator tools were used for TCR identification, UMI-based error correction and CDR3 extraction. Expanded TCRs were defined as those above a frequency of 2 per 1,000, corresponding to the top 1% of the tumor frequency distribution. Rényi diversity was computed with the R vegan package after subsampling each repertoire 100 times to 5,000 TCRs. To build CDR3 similarity networks, amino acid triplet string-kernel similarity was used, and CDR3s were connected when their pairwise similarity was above 0.82. Clones were called with MiXCR by TCRdb after fastp trimmed the public reads at Q25, and only in-frame beta chains were retained. CDR3 protein sequences are deduplicated, and each keeps its most common genes and DNA. The V and J calls were determined by TCRdb, not by the authors. For this sample the table gives around 26,000 distinct CDR3 sequences, of which 6.5% to 8% were detected only once. The top ten clones comprise about 13% of the sample.

The label giving this sample's time point can be read as: sample taken at primary tumor resection. Samples were obtained from 65 to 90 patients with early-stage, untreated non-small cell lung cancer from the lung TRACERx cohort. Without any cell sorting, TCR sequencing was performed on whole RNA extracted either from tumor and nontumor lung tissue or from cryopreserved PBMC samples. Only patients with enough RNA available from two or more tumor regions were chosen for TCR sequencing. This clonotype came up a few times. What antigen it recognizes has not been identified. No much larger clone is present one base from it, and per-base qualities are unavailable.

This sample comprised PBMCs, obtained at surgery. The receptor was derived from a male donor with early-stage non-small cell lung cancer. The chain employs TRBV20-1 and TRBJ2-7; the D gene assignment is perhaps TRBD1 or TRBD2, with each matching 5 bases. The sequence in DNA is TGCAGTGCGTCTCCGGGACGTAACACCTACGAGCAGTACTTC. This encodes CSASPGRNTYEQYF.